Below, 6 T cell receptor beta chains from the same sample are listed, as sequenced in a study of T cell responses to AZD1222 COVID-19 vaccine (dated by TCRdb to the early 2020s). The protocol used for the library was the immunoSEQ multiplex PCR assay. Not all clones reach the TCRdb copy of this immuneACCESS table, which keeps in-frame sequences only. Checked studies attribute under half of the gap to unresolved V genes and leave the rest unexplained. The sample profile shows approximately 100,000 clones; roughly 90% of them were found once. The ten largest clonotypes hold approximately 1.2% of the sample. In the paper's terms, the time point label means: baseline before first vaccination. The sequenced sample was peripheral blood, obtained on day 0 of AZD1222 vaccination. These receptors originate from an adult in good health.

The V call is TRBV6-5, the J call TRBJ1-6; 7 bases are shared with TRBD1. V lost 6 bases to trimming and J lost 5 bases; unmatched junction nucleotides: 4. Germline V gene lookup returns CDR1 MNHEY and CDR2 SVGAGI. CDR3 length equals 14 residues. CDR3 bases: TGTGCCAGCAGGAGGGACAGCAATAATTCACCCCTCCACTTT. Translated, it gives CASRRDSNNSPLHF.

The chain links TRBV27 to TRBJ1-2; D is ambiguous. The CDR3 is 14 amino acids. CDR1 is MNHEY and CDR2 is SMNVEV in the germline V gene (reference sequence). Trimming left V 0 bases short and J 8 bases short, with 13 bases between. The CDR3 region has the DNA TGTGCCAGCAGTTTATCGACCGAACAAGGAGGCTACACCTTC. It encodes CASSLSTEQGGYTF.

V and J are TRBV12-3 or TRBV12-4 and TRBJ1-5, with D unclear. V was shortened by 2 bases and J by 7 bases, with 9 bases between the two germline ends. This CDR3 contains 13 residues. The CDR3 region has the DNA TGTGCCAGCAGTTTATCCGGGCCACAGCCCCAGCATTTT. Protein sequence: CASSLSGPQPQHF.

The rearrangement links TRBV7-8 to TRBJ1-6; the match to TRBD1 covers 8 bases. Germline V CDR1 and CDR2: SGHVS, FQNEAQ. This CDR3 comprises 16 residues. Germline trimming cut 5 bases from V and 7 bases from J; bases unmatched to any gene: 10. This CDR3 is CASSRDRGGNNSPLHF. The CDR3 DNA reads TGTGCCAGCAGCCGAGACAGGGGCGGGAACAATTCACCCCTCCACTTT.

V is TRBV29-1 and J is TRBJ2-7; TRBD2 agrees at 8 bases. Germline V lookup: CDR1 SQVTM, CDR2 ANQGSEA. V dropped 7 bases and J dropped 6; count of bases not matched to a gene: 11. The length of the CDR3 is 13 residues. In DNA form, the CDR3 reads TGCAGCGGGAAAACGGGGGGGGCGGCCGAGCAGTACTTC. It is translated as CSGKTGGAAEQYF.

This clone was observed a single time. The chain employs TRBV18 and TRBJ2-7; D may be TRBD1 (7 bases). Germline CDR1 and CDR2: KGHSH and LQKENI. V lost 6 bases and J 0 bases, leaving 12 bases between the germline ends. The CDR3 is made up of 14 amino acids. CDR3: CASSPQGGSYEQYF. In DNA, the CDR3 is TGTGCCAGCTCGCCTCAGGGGGGCTCCTACGAGCAGTACTTC.